Listed here is a single T cell receptor beta chain. This sample was included in a study of blood T cell repertoires in COVID-19. The protocol was immunoSEQ multiplex PCR, while the TCRdb copy is restricted to in-frame clones and leaves out a portion. In the table there are over 100,000 clones, over 75% of which are singletons. Looked up from germline, CDR1 is SGHVS and CDR2 is FQNEAQ. J gave up 7 bases and V 6 bases, and 13 bases lay outside the gene matches. The CDR3 spans 15 residues. The sequencing sample was made of peripheral blood. The sequence came from a woman in her 50s with acute or convalescent COVID-19. The chain couples TRBV7-8 to TRBJ2-7, with 9 positions matching TRBD1. CDR3 residues: CASRETGGSTGEQYF. CDR3 nucleotide sequence: TGTGCCAGCAGAGAGACAGGGGGGAGTACAGGAGAGCAGTACTTC. The entire variable domain, with the rest obtained from reference TRBV7-8 and TRBJ2-7, is as follows: GAGVSQSPRYKVAKRGQDVALRCDPISGHVSLFWYQQALGQGPEFLTYFQNEAQLDKSGLPSDRFFAERPEGSVSTLKIQRTQQEDSAVYLCASRETGGSTGEQYFGPGTRLTVT.